This T cell receptor (beta chain) derives from a study of T-cell memory formation after mild COVID-19. CDR1 and CDR2 (germline): DFQATT, SNEGSKA (reference sequence). The CDR3 runs 12 residues. Notes on this clonotype: One end of the junction does not line up with germline, which may come from a read error.

TCRdb analysed the 5' RACE reads with MiXCR anew, one entry per CDR3 protein. This repertoire shows about 240,000 distinct CDR3 sequences, roughly 10% found once; its top ten account for roughly a fifth. Material: PBMCs or a T cell subset sorted from them (not recorded which). The chain has TRBV20-1 and TRBJ1-2; D remains ambiguous. The receptor was derived from a man in his late teens or twenties who had mild COVID-19 (a few samples of this study predate the infection). Cell type and time point are not known. The CDR3 DNA reads as TGCAGTGCTAGAGTACTCTCGGGCGCCGCATTCTTC. Translated: CSARVLSGAAFF.